Shown below are 10 T cell receptor beta chains from a single sample sequenced in a study of T cell repertoires in cytomegalovirus infection. These receptors are not linked to any known antigen. TCRdb independently ran MiXCR on the reads; one entry per CDR3 protein. The sample lists some 920,000 distinct CDR3 sequences; around 30% were seen once. Sequenced material: cultured CD8+ T cells from PBMCs, taken from culture after CMV antigen stimulation. The receptors here all came from a human donor in good health (CMV status not recorded). Some clones in this sample may be carry-over from other donors' samples.

This rearrangement joins TRBV6-5 to TRBJ2-7; possibly TRBD1 for D (5 bases). V was shortened by 4 bases and J by 0 bases, with 10 bases between the two germline ends. The CDR3 extends over 14 amino acids. Germline CDR1 MNHEY, CDR2 SVGAGI. CDR3 region: CASSLQVFSYEQYF. The CDR3 nucleotides read TGTGCCAGCAGTTTACAGGTGTTCTCCTACGAGCAGTACTTC.

This clonotype was detected a few times. The chain combines TRBV7-9 with TRBJ2-5; 7 nucleotides match TRBD1. Trimming cost V 3 bases and J 2 bases; bases outside gene matches: 9. CDR1 is SEHNR, CDR2 FQNEAQ, per germline (reference sequence). The CDR3 loop spans 16 amino acids. The CDR3 bases are TGTGCCAGCAGCTTTTCTGGGACAGTGGAACAAGAGACCCAGTACTTC. It yields the protein CASSFSGTVEQETQYF.

This clonotype was observed a handful of times. The V and J genes are TRBV7-9 and TRBJ1-2, with a weak D call TRBD1 (5 bases). Deletions cut 10 bases from V and 2 bases from J, with 14 bases between. Germline V gene lookup returns CDR1 SEHNR and CDR2 FQNEAQ (reference sequence). The length of the CDR3 is 13 residues. The CDR3 is CATSRDGNYGYTF. In DNA form, the CDR3 reads TGTGCCACGAGCCGGGACGGGAACTATGGCTACACCTTC.

This chain links TRBV5-6 with TRBJ2-3, with D possibly called TRBD1 or TRBD2 (6 bases each). With 4 bases removed from V and 5 bases from J, the gap between germline ends came to 20 bases. Germline CDR1 and CDR2: SGHDT and YYEEEE. This CDR3 region has 16 residues. The DNA of the CDR3 is TGTGCCAGCAGCCTTATGGACAGACTAGACGAAGATACGCAGTATTTT. Translation gives CASSLMDRLDEDTQYF.

This clonotype was detected ten times or more. This chain joins TRBV25-1 and TRBJ1-3; no clear D gene. The CDR3 extends over 12 amino acids. Germline CDR1 and CDR2: MGHDK and SYGVNS. V shed 2 bases and J shed 5 bases, with 4 bases lying between them. The CDR3 loop reads CASSETRNTIYF. As DNA, the CDR3 is TGTGCCAGCAGTGAAACTAGAAACACCATATATTTT. The full variable domain, in which reference TRBV25-1 and TRBJ1-3 provide the parts outside the CDR3, is EADIYQTPRYLVIGTGKKITLECSQTMGHDKMYWYQQDPGMELHLIHYSYGVNSTEKGDLSSESTVSRIRTEHFPLTLESARPSHTSQYLCASSETRNTIYFGEGSWLTVV.

The sample holds many counts of this clonotype. The chain couples TRBV7-2 to TRBJ2-5, with 11 bases fitting TRBD1. Per germline, CDR1 SGHTA and CDR2 FQGNSA. The CDR3 is 16 residues long. V trimming: 4 bases; J trimming: 2 bases; junction bases outside the gene matches: 6. The CDR3 spells CASSSLGQGAQETQYF. CDR3 sequence (DNA): TGTGCCAGCAGCTCCCTCGGACAGGGGGCTCAAGAGACCCAGTACTTC.

The genes are TRBV12-3 or TRBV12-4 and TRBJ2-7, with 10 bases fitting TRBD1. The junction had 2 bases not matched to a gene; V was cut back by 6 bases and J by 0 bases. The CDR3 is made up of 14 amino acids. The CDR3 spells CASRDRGSSYEQYF. CDR3 in DNA: TGTGCCAGCAGGGACAGGGGGAGCTCCTACGAGCAGTACTTC.

Notes on this clonotype: This may stem from a read error, because a much larger clone lies one nucleotide away. CDR3 in DNA: TGTGCCAGCAGCCGACTACCTCCTATACCTTATGGCTACACCTTC. Protein product: CASSRLPPIPYGYTF. This chain uses TRBV7-2 with TRBJ1-2, with unresolved D. This CDR3 has 15 amino acids. The ends were cut back, 5 bases at V and 5 bases at J, with 18 bases in the middle. Germline V gene data show CDR1 as SGHTA and CDR2 as FQGNSA.

This chain links TRBV14 with TRBJ1-1; no reliable D call. The CDR3 has 13 residues. Trimming pared 2 bases from V and 4 bases from J, leaving 8 bases between. The germline gives CDR1 SGHDN, CDR2 FVKESK. CDR3 amino acids: CASSQRPITEAFF. DNA of the CDR3: TGTGCCAGCAGCCAACGGCCGATCACTGAAGCTTTCTTT.

This clonotype was seen only a few times. The genes are TRBV12-3 or TRBV12-4 and TRBJ1-2, with unresolved D. Trimming took 6 bases from V and 4 from J, leaving 12 bases between them. This CDR3 has 13 residues. CDR3 region: CASRPPGLYGYTF. CDR3 nucleotide sequence: TGTGCCAGCAGACCACCGGGCCTCTATGGCTACACCTTC.